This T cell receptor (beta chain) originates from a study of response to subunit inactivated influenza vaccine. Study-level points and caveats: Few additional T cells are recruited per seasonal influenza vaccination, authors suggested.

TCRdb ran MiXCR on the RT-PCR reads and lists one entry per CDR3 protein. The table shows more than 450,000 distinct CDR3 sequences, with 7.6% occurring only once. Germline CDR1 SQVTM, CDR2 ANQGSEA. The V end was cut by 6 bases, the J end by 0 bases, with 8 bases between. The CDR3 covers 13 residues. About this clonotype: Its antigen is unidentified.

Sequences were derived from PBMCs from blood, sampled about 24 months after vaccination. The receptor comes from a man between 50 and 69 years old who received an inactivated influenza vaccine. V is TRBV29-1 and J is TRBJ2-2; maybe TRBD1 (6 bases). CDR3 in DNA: TGCAGCGTGGGACACACGAACACCGGGGAGCTGTTTTTT. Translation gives CSVGHTNTGELFF.